This is a list of T cell receptor beta chains from one sample in a study of blood T cell repertoires in COVID-19. Generated by immunoSEQ multiplex PCR, the TCRdb table keeps only in-frame clones and is missing some. The profile shows around 110,000 clones, approximately 82% of them singletons. The specimen was peripheral blood. Every receptor here comes from a man aged 70 or older with active or convalescent COVID-19. Each CDR3 is given with its conserved first and last residue. D genes are given only for firm matches. Rows give clone size only sometimes, using once, few, many, or a class for an expanded clone.

D: TRBD1
size: few
V: TRBV24-1
J: TRBJ2-5
CDR3: CATSDPGGQGQTQYF
DNA: TGTGCCACCAGTGATCCAGGGGGACAGGGACAGACCCAGTACTTC

D: TRBD1
size: -
V: TRBV24-1
J: TRBJ2-7
CDR3: CATSDSRPGQGTYEQYF
DNA: TGTGCCACCAGTGATTCTCGGCCGGGACAGGGTACCTACGAGCAGTACTTC

D: -
size: -
V: TRBV11-3
J: TRBJ2-7
CDR3: CASSSHSEQYF
DNA: TGTGCCAGCAGTTCGCACTCCGAGCAGTACTTC

D: -
size: -
V: TRBV5-1
J: TRBJ2-2
CDR3: CASSSLRTGELFF
DNA: TGCGCCAGCAGCAGCCTGCGTACCGGGGAGCTGTTTTTT

D: TRBD2
size: -
V: TRBV7-8
J: TRBJ2-1
CDR3: CASIKSGLADLYNEQFF
DNA: TGTGCCAGCATAAAATCGGGGCTAGCGGATCTCTACAATGAGCAGTTCTTC

D: TRBD2
size: few
V: TRBV10-3
J: TRBJ2-1
CDR3: CAVWGLATNEQFF
DNA: TGTGCCGTTTGGGGACTAGCGACCAATGAGCAGTTCTTC

D: -
size: once
V: TRBV5-6
J: TRBJ2-2
CDR3: CASSLGHAGRTGELFF
DNA: TGTGCCAGCAGCTTGGGGCACGCGGGGCGCACCGGGGAGCTGTTTTTT

D: TRBD2
size: -
V: TRBV27
J: TRBJ2-3
CDR3: CASSTLARTDTQYF
DNA: TGTGCCAGCAGCACACTAGCGCGAACAGATACGCAGTATTTT

D: TRBD1
size: -
V: TRBV7-2
J: TRBJ2-7
CDR3: CASRSGTGSYEQYF
DNA: TGTGCCAGCAGGTCCGGGACAGGGTCCTACGAGCAGTACTTC

D: -
size: -
V: TRBV7-2
J: TRBJ2-5
CDR3: CASSQQETQYF
DNA: TGTGCCAGCAGCCAACAAGAGACCCAGTACTTC

D: TRBD1
size: -
V: TRBV10-3
J: TRBJ2-7
CDR3: CAISGTGNSYEQYF
DNA: TGTGCCATCAGTGGGACAGGTAATTCCTACGAGCAGTACTTC

D: TRBD2
size: -
V: TRBV10-3
J: TRBJ2-7
CDR3: CAISESRGSGSYEQYF
DNA: TGTGCCATCAGTGAGTCCCGCGGGAGTGGGTCCTACGAGCAGTACTTC

D: -
size: once
V: TRBV6-5
J: TRBJ1-2
CDR3: CASITGTRVYGYTF
DNA: TGTGCCAGCATTACAGGCACAAGGGTCTATGGCTACACCTTC

D: TRBD1
size: -
V: TRBV9
J: TRBJ1-2
CDR3: CASSSTGGGYGYTF
DNA: TGTGCCAGCAGCTCGACAGGGGGCGGGTATGGCTACACCTTC

D: TRBD1
size: -
V: TRBV6-2/TRBV6-3
J: TRBJ1-1
CDR3: CASSYSLRTGRSMNTEAFF
DNA: TGTGCCAGCAGTTACTCCCTCCGGACAGGGCGTAGTATGAACACTGAAGCTTTCTTT

D: TRBD1
size: -
V: TRBV2
J: TRBJ2-5
CDR3: CASHQDRAAGETQYF
DNA: TGTGCCAGCCACCAGGACAGGGCGGCAGGGGAGACCCAGTACTTC

D: TRBD2
size: -
V: TRBV5-4
J: TRBJ2-4
CDR3: CASSLRPSGGALDIQYF
DNA: TGTGCCAGCAGCTTGCGGCCTAGCGGGGGGGCCCTGGACATTCAGTACTTC

D: TRBD1
size: -
V: TRBV6-5
J: TRBJ1-2
CDR3: CASSSGTGNYGYTF
DNA: TGTGCCAGCAGTTCCGGGACAGGGAATTATGGCTACACCTTC

D: -
size: few
V: TRBV12-3/TRBV12-4
J: TRBJ1-3
CDR3: CAAGRGGNTIYF
DNA: TGTGCCGCCGGGAGGGGCGGAAACACCATATATTTT

D: -
size: -
V: TRBV6-1
J: TRBJ1-1
CDR3: CASSEALLERPNTEAFF
DNA: TGTGCCAGCAGTGAAGCGCTTCTTGAGCGCCCGAACACTGAAGCTTTCTTT

D: TRBD2
size: -
V: TRBV7-3
J: TRBJ2-7
CDR3: CASSQLAGGLEQYF
DNA: TGTGCCAGCAGCCAACTAGCGGGGGGGCTTGAGCAGTACTTC

D: -
size: -
V: TRBV3-1/TRBV3-2
J: TRBJ1-1
CDR3: CASTTTGSSEAFF
DNA: TGTGCCAGCACAACAACAGGGTCATCTGAAGCTTTCTTT

D: -
size: -
V: TRBV5-4
J: TRBJ1-6
CDR3: CASSLFPGHPKNLNSPLHF
DNA: TGTGCCAGCAGCTTGTTTCCGGGACACCCGAAAAACCTTAATTCACCCCTCCACTTT

D: TRBD1
size: -
V: TRBV7-2
J: TRBJ1-3
CDR3: CASREGQGIGNTIYF
DNA: TGTGCCAGCAGGGAGGGACAGGGGATTGGAAACACCATATATTTT

D: TRBD2
size: once
V: TRBV11-3
J: TRBJ2-1
CDR3: CASSPHGTSVTSYNEQFF
DNA: TGTGCCAGCAGCCCTCATGGGACTAGCGTTACTTCCTACAATGAGCAGTTCTTC

D: -
size: -
V: TRBV6-5
J: TRBJ1-4
CDR3: CASSPTYTNEKLFF
DNA: TGTGCCAGCAGCCCCACTTATACTAATGAAAAACTGTTTTTT

D: -
size: -
V: TRBV6-1
J: TRBJ2-7
CDR3: CASSEVLQGSYEQYF
DNA: TGTGCCAGCAGTGAAGTCTTACAGGGCAGCTACGAGCAGTACTTC

D: -
size: -
V: TRBV7-2
J: TRBJ1-1
CDR3: CASSSQGYTEAFF
DNA: TGTGCCAGCAGCTCGCAGGGATACACTGAAGCTTTCTTT

D: -
size: -
V: TRBV20-1
J: TRBJ2-1
CDR3: CSASSLANSNEQFF
DNA: TGCAGTGCTAGTTCCCTAGCGAATTCCAATGAGCAGTTCTTC

D: -
size: -
V: TRBV5-1
J: TRBJ2-7
CDR3: CASSLEQASYEQYF
DNA: TGCGCCAGCAGCTTGGAACAGGCCTCCTACGAGCAGTACTTC

D: -
size: -
V: TRBV11-2
J: TRBJ2-1
CDR3: CASSLVLVNEQFF
DNA: TGTGCCAGCAGCTTAGTACTTGTCAATGAGCAGTTCTTC

D: -
size: -
V: TRBV5-1
J: TRBJ2-1
CDR3: CASNRPGYNEQFF
DNA: TGCGCCAGCAACCGGCCCGGGTACAATGAGCAGTTCTTC

D: -
size: few
V: TRBV19
J: TRBJ1-2
CDR3: CASSIEAGAGGYTF
DNA: TGTGCCAGTAGTATAGAGGCAGGGGCGGGTGGCTACACCTTC

D: -
size: once
V: TRBV7-3
J: TRBJ1-4
CDR3: CASSSRDSQTLATNEKLFF
DNA: TGTGCCAGCAGCTCACGGGACTCCCAGACCCTTGCAACTAATGAAAAACTGTTTTTT

D: -
size: -
V: TRBV18
J: TRBJ1-3
CDR3: CASSPPSGVFGNTIYF
DNA: TGTGCCAGCTCACCGCCGTCAGGGGTGTTTGGAAACACCATATATTTT

D: -
size: few
V: TRBV28
J: TRBJ1-1
CDR3: CASSRGTERAFF
DNA: TGTGCCAGCAGCCGCGGGACGGAGAGAGCTTTCTTT

D: TRBD2
size: -
V: TRBV6-2/TRBV6-3
J: TRBJ2-7
CDR3: CASSYTLGGISYEQYF
DNA: TGTGCCAGCAGTTACACCCTGGGGGGGATCTCCTACGAGCAGTACTTC

D: -
size: -
V: TRBV28
J: TRBJ2-5
CDR3: CASTSRGFGETQYF
DNA: TGTGCCAGCACCTCGAGGGGGTTCGGAGAGACCCAGTACTTC

D: TRBD2
size: -
V: TRBV18
J: TRBJ2-1
CDR3: CASSPSGGINEQFF
DNA: TGTGCCAGCTCGCCTAGCGGGGGGATTAATGAGCAGTTCTTC

D: TRBD2
size: -
V: TRBV11-3
J: TRBJ2-1
CDR3: CASSLTSGRAVNEQFF
DNA: TGTGCCAGCAGCCTCACTAGCGGGAGGGCCGTGAATGAGCAGTTCTTC